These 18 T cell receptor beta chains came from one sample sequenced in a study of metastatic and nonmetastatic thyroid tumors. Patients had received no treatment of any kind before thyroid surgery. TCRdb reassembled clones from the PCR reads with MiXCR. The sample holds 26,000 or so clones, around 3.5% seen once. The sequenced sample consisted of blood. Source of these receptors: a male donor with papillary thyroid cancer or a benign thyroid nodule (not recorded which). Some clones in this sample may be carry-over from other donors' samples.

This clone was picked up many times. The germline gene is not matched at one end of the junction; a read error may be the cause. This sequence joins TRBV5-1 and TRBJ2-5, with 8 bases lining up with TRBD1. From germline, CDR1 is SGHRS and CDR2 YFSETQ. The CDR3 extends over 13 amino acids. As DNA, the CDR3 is TGCGCCAGCAGCTTGGTGCGGGACAGGTTACCCCACTTC. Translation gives CASSLVRDRLPHF.

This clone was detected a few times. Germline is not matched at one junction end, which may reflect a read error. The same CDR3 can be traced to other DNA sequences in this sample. In DNA, the CDR3 is TGTGCCCCGGACGTACTCACCGGTGAGCTGTTTTTT. This codes for CAPDVLTGELFF. This rearrangement joins TRBV7-9 to TRBJ2-2, with D uncertain. The CDR3 totals 12 residues. Germline V gene lookup returns CDR1 SEHNR and CDR2 FQNEAQ (reference sequence). The full variable domain, rest sourced from reference TRBV7-9 and TRBJ2-2, is DTGVSQNPRHKITKRGQNVTFRCDPISEHNRLYWYRQTLGQGPEFLTYFQNEAQLEKSRLLSDRFSAERPKGSFSTLEIQRTEQGDSAMYLCAPDVLTGELFFGEGSRLTVL.

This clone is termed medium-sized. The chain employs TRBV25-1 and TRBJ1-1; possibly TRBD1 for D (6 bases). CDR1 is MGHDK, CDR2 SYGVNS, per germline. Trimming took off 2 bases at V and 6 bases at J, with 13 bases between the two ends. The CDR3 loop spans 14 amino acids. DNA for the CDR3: TGTGCCAGCAGTGAACTCCCGAAGGGGGCTGAAGCTTTCTTT. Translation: CASSELPKGAEAFF.

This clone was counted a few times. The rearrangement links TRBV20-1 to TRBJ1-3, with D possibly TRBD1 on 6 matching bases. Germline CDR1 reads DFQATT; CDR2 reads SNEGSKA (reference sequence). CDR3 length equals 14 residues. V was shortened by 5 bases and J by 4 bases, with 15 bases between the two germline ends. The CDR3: CSAPERTAGNTIYF. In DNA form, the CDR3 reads TGCAGTGCTCCAGAACGGACAGCGGGAAACACCATATATTTT.

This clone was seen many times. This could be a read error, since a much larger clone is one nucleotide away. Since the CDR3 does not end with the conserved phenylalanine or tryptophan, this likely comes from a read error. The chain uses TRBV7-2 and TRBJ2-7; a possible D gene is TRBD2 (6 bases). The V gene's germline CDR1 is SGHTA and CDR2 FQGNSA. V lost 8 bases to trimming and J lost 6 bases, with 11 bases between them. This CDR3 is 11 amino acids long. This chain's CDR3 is CASGRRGEQYL. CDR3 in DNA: TGTGCCAGCGGCCGGCGGGGCGAGCAGTACCTC.

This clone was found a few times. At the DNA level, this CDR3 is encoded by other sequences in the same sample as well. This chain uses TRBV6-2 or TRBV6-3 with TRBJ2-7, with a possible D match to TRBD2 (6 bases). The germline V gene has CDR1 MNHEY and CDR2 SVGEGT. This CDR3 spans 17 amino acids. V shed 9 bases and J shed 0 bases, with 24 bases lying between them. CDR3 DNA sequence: TGTGCCAGTAGCCGGGACTCCTTGGCGGAGAGCTCCTACGAGCAGTACTTC. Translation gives CASSRDSLAESSYEQYF.

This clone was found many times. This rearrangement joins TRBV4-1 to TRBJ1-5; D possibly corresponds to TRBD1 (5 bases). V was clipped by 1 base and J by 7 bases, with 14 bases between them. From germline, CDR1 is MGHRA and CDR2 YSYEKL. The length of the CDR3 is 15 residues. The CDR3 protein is CASSQVETGLQPQHF. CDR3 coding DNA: TGCGCCAGCAGCCAAGTTGAAACAGGACTACAGCCCCAGCATTTT.

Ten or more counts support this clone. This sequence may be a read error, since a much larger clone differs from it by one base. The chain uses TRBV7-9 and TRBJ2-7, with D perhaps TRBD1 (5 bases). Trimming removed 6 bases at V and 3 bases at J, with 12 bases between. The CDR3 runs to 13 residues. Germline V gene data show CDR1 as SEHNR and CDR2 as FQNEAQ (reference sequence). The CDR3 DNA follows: TGTGCCAGCAGTCCCAGCAGGGTCTACGAGCAGTACTTC. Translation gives CASSPSRVYEQYF.

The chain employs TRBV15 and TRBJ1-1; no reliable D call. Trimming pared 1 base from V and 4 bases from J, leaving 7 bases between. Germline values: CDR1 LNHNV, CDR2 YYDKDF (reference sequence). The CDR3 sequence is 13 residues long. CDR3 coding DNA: TGTGCCACCAGCAGAGGGGGTGGCACTGAAGCTTTCTTT. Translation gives CATSRGGGTEAFF.

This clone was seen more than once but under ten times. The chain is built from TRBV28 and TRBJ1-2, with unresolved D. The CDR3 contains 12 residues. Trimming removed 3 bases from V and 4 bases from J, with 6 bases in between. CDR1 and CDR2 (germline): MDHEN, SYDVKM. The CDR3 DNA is TGTGCCAGCAGTTTGGCCAGCTATGGCTACACCTTC. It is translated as CASSLASYGYTF.

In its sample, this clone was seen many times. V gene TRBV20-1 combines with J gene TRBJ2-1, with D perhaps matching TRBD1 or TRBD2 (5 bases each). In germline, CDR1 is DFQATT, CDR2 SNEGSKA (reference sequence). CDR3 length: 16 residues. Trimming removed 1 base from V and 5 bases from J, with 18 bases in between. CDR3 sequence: CSARGEWGSRNNEQFF. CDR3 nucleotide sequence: TGCAGTGCTAGAGGGGAATGGGGGAGTAGGAACAATGAGCAGTTCTTC.

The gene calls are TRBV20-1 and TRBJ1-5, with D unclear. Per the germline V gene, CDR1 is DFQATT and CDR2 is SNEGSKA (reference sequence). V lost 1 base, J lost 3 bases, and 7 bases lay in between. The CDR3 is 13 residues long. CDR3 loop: CSARVLDNQPQHF. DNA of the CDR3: TGCAGTGCTAGAGTATTGGACAATCAGCCCCAGCATTTT.

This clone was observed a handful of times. CDR3: CASSFQTDRYEQYF. The CDR3 bases are TGCGCCAGCAGCTTCCAGACAGACCGCTACGAGCAGTACTTC. The V call is TRBV5-1, the J call TRBJ2-7; D perhaps matches TRBD1 (5 bases). In germline, CDR1 is SGHRS, CDR2 YFSETQ. This CDR3 contains 14 residues. Trimming removed 2 bases at V and 3 bases at J, with 12 bases between.

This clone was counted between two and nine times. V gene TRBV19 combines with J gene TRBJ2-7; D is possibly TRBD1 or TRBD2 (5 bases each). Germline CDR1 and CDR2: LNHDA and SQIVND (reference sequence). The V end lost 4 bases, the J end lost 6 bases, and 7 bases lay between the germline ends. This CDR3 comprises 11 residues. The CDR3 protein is CASSRGSEQYF. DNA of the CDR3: TGTGCCAGTAGTAGGGGGAGCGAGCAGTACTTC.

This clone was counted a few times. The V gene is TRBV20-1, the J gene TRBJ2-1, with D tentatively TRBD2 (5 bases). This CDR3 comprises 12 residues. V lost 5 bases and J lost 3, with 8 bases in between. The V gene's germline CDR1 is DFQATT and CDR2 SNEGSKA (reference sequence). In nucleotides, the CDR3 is TGCAGTGCTCCCCGGGACTACAATGAGCAGTTCTTC. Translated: CSAPRDYNEQFF.

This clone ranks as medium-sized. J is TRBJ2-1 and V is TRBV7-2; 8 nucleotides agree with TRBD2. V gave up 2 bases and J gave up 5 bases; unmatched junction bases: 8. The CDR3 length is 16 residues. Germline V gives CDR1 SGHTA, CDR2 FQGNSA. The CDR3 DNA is TGTGCCAGCAGCTTATCAGCGGGGGCGGGGGACAATGAGCAGTTCTTC. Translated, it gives CASSLSAGAGDNEQFF.

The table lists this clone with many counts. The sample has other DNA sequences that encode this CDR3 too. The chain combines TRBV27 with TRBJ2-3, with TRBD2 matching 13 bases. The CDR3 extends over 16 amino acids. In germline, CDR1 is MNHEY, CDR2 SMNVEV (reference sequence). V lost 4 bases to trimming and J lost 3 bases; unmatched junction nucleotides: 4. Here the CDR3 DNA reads TGTGCCAGCAGTTCCCGACTAGCGGGAGGAACAGATACGCAGTATTTT. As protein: CASSSRLAGGTDTQYF.

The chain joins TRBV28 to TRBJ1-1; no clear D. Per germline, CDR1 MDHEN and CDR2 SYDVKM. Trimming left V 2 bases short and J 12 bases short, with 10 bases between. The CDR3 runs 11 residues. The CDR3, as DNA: TGTGCCAGCAGTTTAGTGTTGGCAACTTTCTTT. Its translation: CASSLVLATFF. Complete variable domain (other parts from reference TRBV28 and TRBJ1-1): DVKVTQSSRYLVKRTGEKVFLECVQDMDHENMFWYRQDPGLGLRLIYFSYDVKMKEKGDIPEGYSVSREKKERFSLILESASTNQTSMYLCASSLVLATFFGQGTRLTVV.